These T cell receptor beta chains were read from a single sample in a study of naive and memory T cell subsets. TCRdb ran MiXCR on the UMI-ligation and nested PCR reads and lists one entry per CDR3 protein. Among approximately 150,000 distinct CDR3 sequences listed, over 20% were seen once. Sequenced sample: naive CD4+ T cells from blood. These receptors came from a human donor in good health. The CDR3 runs from the conserved cysteine through the conserved F or W. A D gene is named only where the DNA matches it firmly. For some rows the clone size is stated as once, few or many, or as a class when expanded; others skip it.

v_call	j_call	d_call	clone_size	cdr3_nt	cdr3_aa
TRBV7-9	TRBJ2-1	-	many	TGTGCCAGCAGCTTTAGAGGGGATGAGCAGTTCTTC	CASSFRGDEQFF
TRBV28	TRBJ2-2	TRBD2	many	TGTGCCAGCAGTTTGTTGGGACTATCCACCGGGGAGCTGTTTTTT	CASSLLGLSTGELFF
TRBV5-1	TRBJ1-3	-	-	TGCGCCAGCAGCTTGGGGACAACCCTGGCGGGAAACACCATATATTTT	CASSLGTTLAGNTIYF
TRBV3-1	TRBJ2-4	TRBD1	-	TGTGCCAGCAGCCAAAGGGGGCAGTTGGACATTCAGTACTTC	CASSQRGQLDIQYF
TRBV11-2	TRBJ2-1	-	few	TGTGCCAGCAGCCCATACCCCATCAGGAGTTTCGACAATGAGCAGTTCTTC	CASSPYPIRSFDNEQFF
TRBV13	TRBJ2-5	TRBD1	-	TGTGCCAGCAGCTTAGATCGAAGAGGGGTGTCAGGGGGCCAAGAGACCCAGTACTTC	CASSLDRRGVSGGQETQYF
TRBV7-9	TRBJ1-2	-	few	TGTGCCAGCAGCCCAAGAAGAGTGCGAGGGTCGGACTATGGCTACACCTTC	CASSPRRVRGSDYGYTF
TRBV7-2	TRBJ2-7	TRBD2	-	TGTGCCAGCAGCCCGATAGCGGGAGGGGAGCAGTACTTC	CASSPIAGGEQYF
TRBV7-2	TRBJ2-5	TRBD2	-	TGTGCCAGCAGCTCTCTGGGACTAGCGGGAGGGAAAGAGACCCAGTACTTC	CASSSLGLAGGKETQYF
TRBV9	TRBJ2-2	-	-	TGTGCCAGCAGCGTAATCCCGGGACCCCCCAGGGACGGGGAGCTGTTTTTT	CASSVIPGPPRDGELFF
TRBV7-9	TRBJ1-5	-	few	TGTGCCAGCAGCTTAGCGCTGACGGACGATAGCAATCAGCCCCAGCATTTT	CASSLALTDDSNQPQHF
TRBV6-5	TRBJ2-4	-	-	TGTGCCAGCAGTTACCACTTTTCCACAGCGGCCAAAAACATTCAGTACTTC	CASSYHFSTAAKNIQYF
TRBV30	TRBJ1-5	-	few	TGTGCCTGGAGTGCAGGTTTAAACGGGGGTCCCCAGCATTTT	CAWSAGLNGGPQHF
TRBV9	TRBJ1-6	-	few	TGTGCCAGCAGCGTAGATCCCAGACCAAATTCACCCCTCCACTTT	CASSVDPRPNSPLHF
TRBV20-1	TRBJ2-1	-	few	TGCAGTGCTAGAGTTGGGGGAGGCTACAATGAGCAGTTCTTC	CSARVGGGYNEQFF
TRBV28	TRBJ1-1	-	-	TGTGCCAGCAGGATACAGGGTAACACTGAAGCTTTCTTT	CASRIQGNTEAFF
TRBV7-2	TRBJ2-5	-	once	TGTGCCAGCAGCCGGGGTTTGGAGACCCAGTACTTC	CASSRGLETQYF
TRBV5-4	TRBJ2-3	TRBD1	many	TGTGCCAGCTCGATGGGACAGGGAATTCCAGATACGCAGTATTTT	CASSMGQGIPDTQYF
TRBV24-1	TRBJ2-2	TRBD2	-	TGTGCCACCAGTGATGCACCGGGACTAGCGGGAACCGGGGAGCTGTTTTTT	CATSDAPGLAGTGELFF
TRBV20-1	TRBJ1-1	-	many	TGCAGTGCCAGACAACCAAACACTGAAGCTTTCTTT	CSARQPNTEAFF
TRBV7-2	TRBJ2-1	TRBD1	few	TGTGCCAGCAGCTATACCGGGACAGGGGGCGGGAATGAGCAGTTCTTC	CASSYTGTGGGNEQFF
TRBV3-1	TRBJ1-5	TRBD1	many	TGTGCCAGCAGCCGACAGGGTACCAATCAGCCCCAGCATTTT	CASSRQGTNQPQHF
TRBV18	TRBJ2-5	-	once	TGTACCAGCTCACCGCGGACAGAAGAGACCCAGTACTTC	CTSSPRTEETQYF
TRBV25-1	TRBJ1-1	-	-	TGTGCCAGCAGTGGTAGGAGACGGAACACTGAAGCTTTCTTT	CASSGRRRNTEAFF
TRBV14	TRBJ1-1	-	few	TGTGCCAGCAGCCAAGATTTGCAGGGAGAAGCTTTCTTT	CASSQDLQGEAFF
TRBV6-5	TRBJ2-6	TRBD1	many	TGTGCCAGCAAAAAGACAGGGGTCCGATCGGGGGCCAACGTCCTGACTTTC	CASKKTGVRSGANVLTF
TRBV11-1	TRBJ2-1	TRBD2	few	TGTGCCAGCAGCACGACTAGCGGGAGGATCGGTGAGCAGTTCTTC	CASSTTSGRIGEQFF
TRBV20-1	TRBJ2-3	-	-	TGCAGTGCTCTCAGGGGTAGCACAGATACGCAGTATTTT	CSALRGSTDTQYF
TRBV11-2	TRBJ1-2	-	-	TGTGCCAGCAGTTCCCTCCGAGACAGGACCCGCGATAACTATGGCTACACCTTC	CASSSLRDRTRDNYGYTF
TRBV7-6	TRBJ2-1	-	-	TGTGCCAGTAGTTCAGTCGTCGCAGGTGAGCAGTTCTTC	CASSSVVAGEQFF
TRBV12-3/TRBV12-4	TRBJ2-7	-	many	TGTGCCAGCAGTTTAGGCGGGGCCACCTACGAGCAGTACTTC	CASSLGGATYEQYF
TRBV28	TRBJ1-5	-	-	TGTGCCAGCAGCACCCCGGGACGGTACAATCAGCCCCAGCATTTT	CASSTPGRYNQPQHF
TRBV5-1	TRBJ2-3	TRBD2	-	TGCGCCAGCAGCTTCCCAGCGGGAGGGCCCGCCCTAGGCACGCAGTATTTT	CASSFPAGGPALGTQYF
TRBV5-5	TRBJ2-1	TRBD2	-	TGTGCCAGCAGCTTGGCCAGCGGGAGCCCCCATGAGCAGTTCTTC	CASSLASGSPHEQFF
TRBV20-1	TRBJ2-3	-	-	TGCAGTGCTGCTACCTTTAGGGGAGATACGCAGTATTTT	CSAATFRGDTQYF
TRBV2	TRBJ2-3	-	few	TGTGCCAGCAGTCCAGGCCGGGCAACAGATACGCAGTATTTT	CASSPGRATDTQYF
TRBV5-1	TRBJ2-1	TRBD1	few	TGCGCCAGCAGCCCGGGACAGAAGACCCCTCTCATATACAATGAGCAGTTCTTC	CASSPGQKTPLIYNEQFF
TRBV27	TRBJ2-7	-	once	TGTGCCAGCAGTTCCACAGGGTCCATCCCTTACGAGCAGTACTTC	CASSSTGSIPYEQYF
TRBV20-1	TRBJ1-4	-	many	TGCAGTGCTAGAGAAGGGGCCGGGGCTGAAAAACTGTTTTTT	CSAREGAGAEKLFF
TRBV6-2/TRBV6-3	TRBJ2-2	-	-	TGTGCCAGCAGCTATGCCCGTGAGTCCCGGACGGCCGGGGAGCTGTTTTTT	CASSYARESRTAGELFF
TRBV20-1	TRBJ2-7	-	-	TGCAGTGCCCCGATAGGGACAACGAATGGGGAGCAGTACTTC	CSAPIGTTNGEQYF
TRBV25-1	TRBJ2-1	TRBD2	-	TGTGCCAGCAGTGATCCGGGACTACCCTACAATGAGCAGTTCTTC	CASSDPGLPYNEQFF
TRBV9	TRBJ2-7	-	few	TGTGCCAGCAGCGTAACGGCGGACCTAATCTCCTACGAGCAGTACTTC	CASSVTADLISYEQYF
TRBV10-3	TRBJ2-5	TRBD2	many	TGTGCCATCAGTGAGGGGACTAGCGGGGCCTACACCCAGTACTTC	CAISEGTSGAYTQYF
TRBV11-2	TRBJ2-5	-	-	TGTGCCGGCAGCTTAGTATCGGAGACCCAGTACTTC	CAGSLVSETQYF
TRBV5-1	TRBJ2-3	TRBD2	few	TGCGCCAGCAGCTTGATAGCGGGAAGCGCAGATACGCAGTATTTT	CASSLIAGSADTQYF
TRBV28	TRBJ2-6	TRBD1	few	TGTGCCAGCAGTCCCGGGACAGGTACTTTCTCTGGGGCCAACGTCCTGACTTTC	CASSPGTGTFSGANVLTF
TRBV29-1	TRBJ2-4	-	many	TGCAGCGTTGAAGTCTCAAACATTCAGTACTTC	CSVEVSNIQYF
TRBV19	TRBJ1-3	-	-	TGTGCCAGTAGTCATAGGGAACCTGGAAACACCATATATTTT	CASSHREPGNTIYF
TRBV6-5	TRBJ1-6	-	-	TGTGCCAGCAGTTTGGACACTTATAATTCACCCCTCCACTTT	CASSLDTYNSPLHF
TRBV28	TRBJ2-1	-	-	TGTGCCAGCAATATCGACTACAATGAGCAGTTCTTC	CASNIDYNEQFF
TRBV29-1	TRBJ1-2	TRBD1	few	TGCAGCGTTGAAAGCGGGACAGGCTATGGCTACACCTTC	CSVESGTGYGYTF
TRBV6-1	TRBJ1-1	-	-	TGTGCCAGCAGTCCACGGCCCTCCGAAGCTTTCTTT	CASSPRPSEAFF
TRBV7-8	TRBJ1-5	-	-	TGTGCCAGCAGCTTAAGGCGGGGGATGGGTCAGCCCCAGCATTTT	CASSLRRGMGQPQHF
TRBV28	TRBJ2-7	-	-	TGTGCCAGCAGTTGGGCCCTCCTGTACGAGCAGTACTTC	CASSWALLYEQYF
TRBV11-1	TRBJ1-1	-	-	TGTGCCAGCACGTCATGGCAGAACACTGAAGCTTTCTTT	CASTSWQNTEAFF
TRBV11-2	TRBJ2-1	TRBD2	-	TGTGCCAGCAGCCAACTCGGGACTAGCTCCTACAATGAGCAGTTCTTC	CASSQLGTSSYNEQFF